The rows below give T cell receptor beta chains drawn from one sample of a study of blood T cell repertoires in COVID-19. TCRdb keeps only in-frame clones here, not all; method: immunoSEQ multiplex PCR. Counted here are some 230,000 clones, approximately 80% occurring once; the ten biggest clones make up roughly 7.4%. The sample taken for sequencing was peripheral blood. The receptors originated from a woman aged 45-65 years with acute or convalescent COVID-19. Each CDR3 is given with its conserved first and last residue. Fields, in order: CDR3 length, clone size, D gene, V gene, J gene, CDR3 DNA, CDR3 protein. D genes are given only for firm matches. Size is omitted from some rows. Given values are once, few, many or a class for expanded clones.

length: 15; size: .; D: TRBD2; V: TRBV7-3; J: TRBJ2-2; DNA: TGTGCCAGCAGCTTAAATAGCGGGGGTACCGGGGAGCTGTTTTTT; CDR3: CASSLNSGGTGELFF
length: 17; size: few; D: .; V: TRBV5-8; J: TRBJ1-3; DNA: TGTGCCAGCAGCCGAACGAGGGACACCTACTCTGGAAACACCATATATTTT; CDR3: CASSRTRDTYSGNTIYF
length: 16; size: .; D: TRBD1; V: TRBV7-9; J: TRBJ1-2; DNA: TGTGCCAGCAGCCCAGGGGGCGGGGGTAGTGGCTATGGCTACACCTTC; CDR3: CASSPGGGGSGYGYTF
length: 15; size: .; D: .; V: TRBV28; J: TRBJ1-1; DNA: TGTGCCAGCAGTACTACCTGGGACACTTACACTGAAGCTTTCTTT; CDR3: CASSTTWDTYTEAFF
length: 18; size: few; D: TRBD2; V: TRBV3-1/TRBV3-2; J: TRBJ2-5; DNA: TGTGCCAGCAGCCAAGATTGGGCGGGAGGAGGGGAACAAGAGACCCAGTACTTC; CDR3: CASSQDWAGGGEQETQYF
length: 17; size: .; D: TRBD1; V: TRBV4-2; J: TRBJ2-2; DNA: TGTGCCAGCAGCCACGCCGCCCCGGGACAGAGAACCGGGGAGCTGTTTTTT; CDR3: CASSHAAPGQRTGELFF
length: 17; size: .; D: TRBD1; V: TRBV11-2; J: TRBJ1-2; DNA: TGTGCCAGCAGCTTAGTCGGGGACAGCAAGCGCAACTATGGCTACACCTTC; CDR3: CASSLVGDSKRNYGYTF
length: 17; size: .; D: TRBD2; V: TRBV13; J: TRBJ2-5; DNA: TGTGCCAGCAGCTTAAGGCTAGCGGGGGGGACACAAGAGACCCAGTACTTC; CDR3: CASSLRLAGGTQETQYF
length: 13; size: .; D: TRBD1; V: TRBV7-2; J: TRBJ1-1; DNA: TGTGCCAGCAGCTTACGGGGGACAGGGGAGGCTTTCTTT; CDR3: CASSLRGTGEAFF
length: 18; size: once; D: TRBD1; V: TRBV6-1; J: TRBJ2-2; DNA: TGTGCCAGCAGTGTGACGGACAGGGGGATTGTAAACACCGGGGAGCTGTTTTTT; CDR3: CASSVTDRGIVNTGELFF
length: 17; size: .; D: TRBD1; V: TRBV19; J: TRBJ1-1; DNA: TGTGCCAGTAGTACACATTCCGGGACAGGGAAGAACACTGAAGCTTTCTTT; CDR3: CASSTHSGTGKNTEAFF
length: 14; size: .; D: .; V: TRBV7-2; J: TRBJ1-2; DNA: TGTGCCAGCAGCTTAGAGGGGCAGGGTAGTGGCTACACCTTC; CDR3: CASSLEGQGSGYTF
length: 13; size: .; D: .; V: TRBV19; J: TRBJ2-7; DNA: TGTGCCAGTAGTATAGCCCAGGGTGGAGTGCAGTACTTC; CDR3: CASSIAQGGVQYF
length: 13; size: once; D: .; V: TRBV5-6; J: TRBJ2-3; DNA: TGTGCCAGCAGCTTAAAGAGGGCAGATACGCAGTATTTT; CDR3: CASSLKRADTQYF
length: 14; size: .; D: .; V: TRBV7-2; J: TRBJ2-1; DNA: TGTGCCAGCAGCTTAAGTCGGTCCTTCAATGAGCAGTTCTTC; CDR3: CASSLSRSFNEQFF
length: 14; size: once; D: .; V: TRBV30; J: TRBJ1-4; DNA: TGTGCCTGGAGCAGAAGTTCAACTAATGAAAAACTGTTTTTT; CDR3: CAWSRSSTNEKLFF
length: 16; size: .; D: TRBD2; V: TRBV7-2; J: TRBJ2-5; DNA: TGTGCCAGCAGCTTAGAGTCACGGGGGGGCCGGGAGACCCAGTACTTC; CDR3: CASSLESRGGRETQYF
length: 13; size: .; D: .; V: TRBV29-1; J: TRBJ1-1; DNA: TGCAGCGTAAAAAACAGCTACAACACTGAAGCTTTCTTT; CDR3: CSVKNSYNTEAFF
length: 14; size: .; D: .; V: TRBV4-2; J: TRBJ1-1; DNA: TGTGCCAGCACCGCTACGTCGGGATCCACTGAAGCTTTCTTT; CDR3: CASTATSGSTEAFF
length: 15; size: .; D: TRBD1; V: TRBV7-2; J: TRBJ2-5; DNA: TGTGCCAGCAGCTTAGTGTCAGGGGGCCTGGAGACCCAGTACTTC; CDR3: CASSLVSGGLETQYF
length: 12; size: .; D: .; V: TRBV7-6; J: TRBJ2-1; DNA: TGTGCCAGCTACCGACAGTTCAATGAGCAGTTCTTC; CDR3: CASYRQFNEQFF
length: 19; size: .; D: TRBD1; V: TRBV19; J: TRBJ1-4; DNA: TGTGCCAGTAGTATAACCCCGATCCGACAGGGGGGACGGAATGAAAAACTGTTTTTT; CDR3: CASSITPIRQGGRNEKLFF
length: 15; size: .; D: .; V: TRBV4-1; J: TRBJ1-1; DNA: TGCGCCAGCAGCCTCTTAAATGGCATGAACACTGAAGCTTTCTTT; CDR3: CASSLLNGMNTEAFF
length: 16; size: .; D: TRBD2; V: TRBV14; J: TRBJ2-3; DNA: TGTGCCAGCAGCCGGCTGCGGGGGGCTAGCACAGATACGCAGTATTTT; CDR3: CASSRLRGASTDTQYF
length: 17; size: .; D: .; V: TRBV4-1; J: TRBJ1-4; DNA: TGCGCCAGCAGCCAACCAACACAGGGCGGGACTAATGAAAAACTGTTTTTT; CDR3: CASSQPTQGGTNEKLFF
length: 14; size: .; D: .; V: TRBV19; J: TRBJ1-2; DNA: TGTGCCAGTAAACTCGAGGGGGCTAACTATGGCTACACCTTC; CDR3: CASKLEGANYGYTF
length: 18; size: .; D: TRBD2; V: TRBV3-1/TRBV3-2; J: TRBJ2-1; DNA: TGTGCCAGCAGCCACGGAGGACTAGCGGGCCACCGCGACAATGAGCAGTTCTTC; CDR3: CASSHGGLAGHRDNEQFF
length: 15; size: .; D: .; V: TRBV19; J: TRBJ2-6; DNA: TGTGCCAGTACTAACAGCTTCTCTGGGGCCAACGTCCTGACTTTC; CDR3: CASTNSFSGANVLTF
length: 13; size: .; D: .; V: TRBV7-3; J: TRBJ2-1; DNA: TGTGCCAGCAGCTTAAAGCGGGACAATGAGCAGTTCTTC; CDR3: CASSLKRDNEQFF
length: 17; size: .; D: TRBD2; V: TRBV7-9; J: TRBJ2-2; DNA: TGTGCCAGCAGCTTCAATCTAGCGGGAGGGTCCACCGGGGAGCTGTTTTTT; CDR3: CASSFNLAGGSTGELFF
length: 15; size: .; D: .; V: TRBV21-1; J: TRBJ2-1; DNA: TGTGCCAGCAGCAAAGAGCAGGCGCCATACAATGAGCAGTTCTTC; CDR3: CASSKEQAPYNEQFF
length: 16; size: .; D: TRBD1; V: TRBV6-1; J: TRBJ2-4; DNA: TGTGCCAGCAGTGTTGGGACAGATCCGATTCTGGACATTCAGTACTTC; CDR3: CASSVGTDPILDIQYF
length: 19; size: .; D: TRBD2; V: TRBV19; J: TRBJ2-6; DNA: TGTGCCAGTAACGGACTAGCGGGCGACTTCCCCTCTGGGGCCAACGTCCTGACTTTC; CDR3: CASNGLAGDFPSGANVLTF
length: 15; size: .; D: .; V: TRBV9; J: TRBJ1-4; DNA: TGTGCCAGCAGCGTAGGCGGCAGATCCTATGAAAAACTGTTTTTT; CDR3: CASSVGGRSYEKLFF
length: 15; size: .; D: .; V: TRBV7-2; J: TRBJ2-2; DNA: TGTGCCAGCAGCTTAGGGGCTGGAAACACCGGGGAGCTGTTTTTT; CDR3: CASSLGAGNTGELFF
length: 11; size: .; D: .; V: TRBV7-8; J: TRBJ2-7; DNA: TGTGCCAGCAGCCCCAGCTACGAGCAGTACTTC; CDR3: CASSPSYEQYF
length: 14; size: .; D: .; V: TRBV5-1; J: TRBJ1-2; DNA: TGCGCCAGCAGCTTGGACATGAAAAACTATGGCTACACCTTC; CDR3: CASSLDMKNYGYTF
length: 15; size: .; D: .; V: TRBV9; J: TRBJ1-2; DNA: TGTGCCAGCAGCCCAGAGGGACACGTGTGGGGTGGCTACACCTTC; CDR3: CASSPEGHVWGGYTF
length: 12; size: .; D: .; V: TRBV30; J: TRBJ2-5; DNA: TGTGCCTGGAGCACGGTCCGGGAGACCCAGTACTTC; CDR3: CAWSTVRETQYF
length: 15; size: .; D: .; V: TRBV28; J: TRBJ1-6; DNA: TGTGCCAGCGGGGGGGGCGGGATCTATAATTCACCCCTCCACTTT; CDR3: CASGGGGIYNSPLHF
length: 15; size: many; D: TRBD2; V: TRBV19; J: TRBJ2-1; DNA: TGTGCCAGTAGGACTAGCGGACCCTCCTACAATGAGCAGTTCTTC; CDR3: CASRTSGPSYNEQFF
length: 13; size: few; D: .; V: TRBV11-3; J: TRBJ1-6; DNA: TGTGCCAGCAGCTTAGCCAGTAATTCACCCCTCCACTTT; CDR3: CASSLASNSPLHF